This passage covers 29 T cell receptor beta chains from one sample sequenced in a study of blood T cells in healthy people across ages. Primed by a sample-barcoded 5' primer and a J-beta primer mix, a second PCR proceeded for about 7 to 11 cycles. TCRdb reanalysed the 5' RACE reads using MiXCR and keeps one entry per CDR3 protein. The sample shows 540,000 or so distinct CDR3 sequences, 25% to 30% of them seen only once. The sequenced material came from blood. These receptor sequences come from a woman aged 70 to 79 in good health.

The V call is TRBV7-9, the J call TRBJ1-4; D is undetermined. This CDR3 contains 16 residues. In germline, CDR1 is SEHNR, CDR2 FQNEAQ (reference sequence). The V end was cut by 3 bases, the J end by 0 bases, with 11 bases between. The CDR3 sequence: CASSFPPGATNEKLFF. CDR3 coding DNA: TGTGCCAGCAGCTTCCCACCGGGAGCAACTAATGAAAAACTGTTTTTT.

In its sample, this clonotype was seen a few times. J is TRBJ1-2 and V is TRBV29-1, with unresolved D. This CDR3 comprises 11 residues. Deletions cut 4 bases from V and 7 bases from J, with 10 bases between. The germline CDR1 and CDR2 sequences are SQVTM and ANQGSEA. Here the CDR3 DNA reads TGCAGCGTTGGTCAGAGACTTGGCTACACCTTC. It is translated as CSVGQRLGYTF. The full variable domain, with the rest looked up from reference TRBV29-1 and TRBJ1-2, is SAVISQKPSRDICQRGTSLTIQCQVDSQVTMMFWYRQQPGQSLTLIATANQGSEATYESGFVIDKFPISRPNLTFSTLTVSNMSPEDSSIYLCSVGQRLGYTFGSGTRLTVV.

This clonotype has only a few counts. The chain is built from TRBV20-1 and TRBJ1-1; 7 nucleotides match TRBD1. The germline gives CDR1 DFQATT, CDR2 SNEGSKA (reference sequence). The CDR3 loop spans 14 amino acids. The ends lost 3 bases at V and 1 base at J; junction bases unmatched: 5. CDR3 sequence: CSASKGAPNTEAFF. In nucleotides, the CDR3 is TGCAGTGCTAGTAAGGGGGCACCGAACACTGAAGCTTTCTTT.

This clonotype has just a few counts. The J gene is TRBJ1-2, the V gene TRBV20-1; 7 nucleotides align to TRBD1. V dropped 3 bases and J dropped 6; count of bases not matched to a gene: 4. Germline V gives CDR1 DFQATT, CDR2 SNEGSKA (reference sequence). There are 12 residues in the CDR3. This chain's CDR3 is CSARDRSHGYTF. CDR3 bases: TGCAGTGCTAGGGACAGGTCCCATGGCTACACCTTC.

This clonotype was detected only a few times. The V gene is TRBV28, the J gene TRBJ2-7, with 8 bases lining up with TRBD1. V shed 6 bases and J 6 bases; nucleotides not matched to a gene: 7. CDR3 size: 13 residues. The germline V gene encodes CDR1 MDHEN and CDR2 SYDVKM. CDR3: CASRGQGRFEQYF. The DNA for the CDR3 is TGTGCCAGCAGAGGACAGGGAAGATTCGAGCAGTACTTC.

The sample holds a few counts of this clonotype. This chain connects TRBV12-3 or TRBV12-4 to TRBJ1-1; 7 bases match TRBD1. V was pared by 10 bases and J by 6 bases, with 11 bases of the junction left unmatched. The CDR3 is made up of 13 amino acids. The CDR3 bases are TGTGCCATCCTGGACAGGTTCGGCGCTGAAGCTTTCTTT. Its translation: CAILDRFGAEAFF.

This clonotype was recorded many times. The CDR3 coding sequence is TGTGCCAGCAGCCAGGGACAGTCCACGAACACCGGGGAGCTGTTTTTT. Translated: CASSQGQSTNTGELFF. V gene TRBV4-2 combines with J gene TRBJ2-2; 7 bases agree with TRBD1. The V and J ends lost 3 bases and 0 bases, in that order; junction bases with no gene match: 4. Germline V gene lookup returns CDR1 LGHNA and CDR2 YNFKEQ. CDR3 length equals 16 residues.

V and J are TRBV20-1 and TRBJ2-7; 9 nucleotides match TRBD1. Trimming at V came to 3 bases and at J to 1 base, leaving 19 bases not matched to a gene. There are 19 residues in the CDR3. CDR1 is DFQATT, CDR2 SNEGSKA, per germline (reference sequence). The CDR3 loop is CSARPPLGTGQEWSYEQYF. CDR3 in DNA: TGCAGTGCTAGGCCGCCTTTGGGGACAGGGCAAGAGTGGTCCTACGAGCAGTACTTC.

V usage is TRBV20-1 and J usage is TRBJ2-7; no clear D. The CDR3 runs 12 residues. Deletions cut 0 bases from V and 4 bases from J, with 7 bases between. Germline CDR1 DFQATT, CDR2 SNEGSKA (reference sequence). CDR3 region: CSARDLAYEQYF. The CDR3 DNA is TGCAGTGCTAGAGACTTAGCTTACGAGCAGTACTTC.

The chain carries TRBV11-2 and TRBJ2-5, with 11 bases fitting TRBD1. The DNA end favors TRBJ2-7, so the J call may be wrong. The CDR3 is 15 residues long. The germline gives CDR1 SGHAT, CDR2 FQNNGV. The CDR3 sequence: CASSLKGTGGYEQYF. As DNA, the CDR3 is TGTGCCAGCAGCTTGAAGGGGACAGGGGGCTACGAGCAGTACTTC.

V and J are TRBV6-6 and TRBJ2-6; D may be TRBD2 (7 bases). The germline V gene has CDR1 MNHNY and CDR2 SVGAGI (reference sequence). The CDR3 length is 18 residues. The V end was cut by 6 bases, the J end by 2 bases, with 20 bases between. In nucleotides, the CDR3 is TGTGCCAGCAGCGGGAGGAGGGGGACAAGGGCTGGGGCCAACGTCCTGACTTTC. Protein sequence: CASSGRRGTRAGANVLTF.

This clonotype has more than one count but fewer than ten. The genes are TRBV7-9 and TRBJ1-4; the D is unclear. Trimming pared 1 base from V and 2 bases from J, leaving 8 bases between. The V gene's germline CDR1 is SEHNR and CDR2 FQNEAQ (reference sequence). The CDR3 runs to 15 residues. CDR3 amino acids: CASSLEAGTNEKLFF. The CDR3 DNA reads as TGTGCCAGCAGCTTAGAGGCGGGGACTAATGAAAAACTGTTTTTT. The whole variable domain, filled in from reference TRBV7-9 and TRBJ1-4, reads DTGVSQNPRHKITKRGQNVTFRCDPISEHNRLYWYRQTLGQGPEFLTYFQNEAQLEKSRLLSDRFSAERPKGSFSTLEIQRTEQGDSAMYLCASSLEAGTNEKLFFGSGTQLSVL.

This chain uses TRBV3-1 with TRBJ1-2; D is perhaps TRBD1 (6 bases). CDR1 and CDR2 from the germline V gene are LGHDT and YNNKEL (reference sequence). V lost 3 bases and J 6 bases, leaving 11 bases between the germline ends. The CDR3 consists of 13 residues. In DNA, the CDR3 is TGTGCCAGCAGCCAGCAGGGGATCCATGGCTACACCTTC. It codes for CASSQQGIHGYTF.

This chain uses TRBV20-1 with TRBJ2-2; D is tentatively TRBD1 or TRBD2 (6 bases each). Trimming stripped 6 bases from V and 0 bases from J, with 20 bases between. CDR3 length: 17 amino acids. CDR1 and CDR2 (germline): DFQATT, SNEGSKA (reference sequence). CDR3 sequence (DNA): TGCAGTGCCATGGGGGGCGGGCCAACCGCGAACACCGGGGAGCTGTTTTTT. Translated: CSAMGGGPTANTGELFF.

A remark on this clonotype: One end of the junction varies from germline; a read error may be responsible. This chain links TRBV27 with TRBJ2-5; D may be TRBD1 (6 bases). Germline V lookup: CDR1 MNHEY, CDR2 SMNVEV (reference sequence). CDR3 length equals 16 residues. CDR3 loop: CASSPQAGTGQGTQYF. In DNA form, the CDR3 reads TGTGCCAGCAGTCCTCAAGCCGGCACAGGGCAAGGGACCCAGTACTTC.

The chain recombines TRBV6-5 with TRBJ1-2; D remains ambiguous. Between the trimmed V and J ends, which lost 6 bases and 14 bases, there was a span of 19 bases. Germline loops: CDR1 MNHEY, CDR2 SVGAGI. The CDR3 runs to 12 residues. CDR3 region: CASRTSLLGWTF. CDR3 DNA sequence: TGTGCCAGCAGGACCTCCCTTTTGGGATGGACCTTC.

CDR3 amino acids: CASSGTGNGNTIYF. CDR3 nucleotides: TGTGCCAGCAGTGGGACAGGGAACGGAAACACCATATATTTT. This sequence joins TRBV12-3 or TRBV12-4 and TRBJ1-3; TRBD1 matches at 9 bases. The CDR3 consists of 14 residues. V dropped 5 bases and J dropped 4; count of bases not matched to a gene: 3.

In this sample, this clonotype turned up a few times. The genes are TRBV6-5 and TRBJ1-2, with 7 bases identical to TRBD1. Trimming at V came to 2 bases and at J to 6 bases, leaving 3 bases not matched to a gene. CDR3 length: 13 residues. Germline-derived CDR1 and CDR2 are MNHEY and SVGAGI. The CDR3, as DNA: TGTGCCAGCAGTTACCCCAGGGGGAATGGCTACACCTTC. Protein product: CASSYPRGNGYTF.

A few counts support this clonotype. This sequence joins TRBV7-6 and TRBJ2-1; 15 nucleotides agree with TRBD2. In germline, CDR1 is SGHVS, CDR2 FNYEAQ. Unmatched junction bases numbered 10, after V lost 0 bases and J lost 1 base. This CDR3 is 21 amino acids long. CDR3: CASSLAVAGTSGGRSYNEQFF. The CDR3, as DNA: TGTGCCAGCAGCTTAGCTGTGGCTGGGACTAGCGGGGGGAGGTCCTACAATGAGCAGTTCTTC.

The gene calls are TRBV13 and TRBJ1-5; the D gene is possibly TRBD1 (5 bases). CDR1 and CDR2 from the germline V gene are PRHDT and FYEKMQ (reference sequence). V dropped 0 bases and J dropped 6 bases, with 9 bases sitting between them. The CDR3 length is 14 residues. DNA of the CDR3: TGTGCCAGCAGCTTAGGGTCAGGGAGTCAGCCCCAGCATTTT. This sequence encodes CASSLGSGSQPQHF.

As DNA, the CDR3 is TGTGCCAGCAGCTTAGATTTGGGAGCCGAGCAGTACGTC. Amino acids: CASSLDLGAEQYV. The chain employs TRBV7-9 and TRBJ2-7, with D possibly matching TRBD2 (5 bases). Trimming shortened V by 1 base and J by 6 bases, and 10 bases separated the two germline ends. This CDR3 has 13 residues. Germline CDR1 SEHNR, CDR2 FQNEAQ (reference sequence).

The CDR3 reads CASSKPFSGTGDLSNQPQHF. The DNA for the CDR3 is TGTGCCAGCAGCAAACCATTCTCCGGGACAGGGGACCTTAGCAATCAGCCCCAGCATTTT. The chain links TRBV21-1 to TRBJ1-5; TRBD1 is the table's D call and was not checked against the DNA. TRBV21-1 is annotated as a pseudogene. CDR3 size: 20 residues.

This clonotype was seen more than once but under ten times. V and J are TRBV7-2 and TRBJ1-2; no clear D gene. There are 15 residues in the CDR3. CDR1 SGHTA and CDR2 FQGNSA come from the germline V gene. Trimming cost V 5 bases and J 6 bases, with 19 bases left between them. The CDR3 loop is CASSLSGRMGDGYTF. CDR3 bases: TGTGCCAGCAGCCTTTCCGGTCGGATGGGTGATGGCTACACCTTC.

The chain has TRBV5-1 and TRBJ2-5; D may match TRBD1 or TRBD2 (5 bases each). The V gene's germline CDR1 is SGHRS and CDR2 YFSETQ. V lost 2 bases to trimming and J lost 1 base, with 12 bases between them. The CDR3 spans 15 residues. The CDR3 sequence is CASSFLTGTQETQYF. The CDR3 region has the DNA TGCGCCAGCAGCTTTCTAACCGGGACCCAAGAGACCCAGTACTTC.

This clonotype was detected a few times. The chain carries TRBV24-1 and TRBJ2-3; D is undetermined. Germline lookup yields CDR1 KGHDR and CDR2 SFDVKD. V lost 8 bases to trimming and J lost 5 bases, with 10 bases between them. The CDR3 spans 12 residues. As DNA, the CDR3 is TGTGCCACCACGCAACACGGAGATACGCAGTATTTT. It specifies CATTQHGDTQYF.

The rearrangement joins TRBV29-1 to TRBJ2-3; no clear D. V dropped 3 bases and J dropped 6 bases, with 10 bases sitting between them. Germline lookup yields CDR1 SQVTM and CDR2 ANQGSEA. This CDR3 spans 12 amino acids. CDR3 protein: CSVEISRDTQYF. As DNA, the CDR3 is TGCAGCGTTGAGATCAGTAGGGATACGCAGTATTTT.

In this sample, this clonotype turned up a few times. This rearrangement joins TRBV10-3 to TRBJ2-5; 8 bases match TRBD2. Trimming removed 2 bases from V and 5 bases from J; junction bases left unmatched: 7. CDR1 is ENHRY and CDR2 is SYGVKD in the germline V gene. This CDR3 is built from 15 residues. The CDR3 nucleotides read TGTGCCATCAGTGAGCGGATGGCGGGGGGTGAGACCCAGTACTTC. This codes for CAISERMAGGETQYF.

Ten or more counts support this clonotype. V is TRBV7-8 and J is TRBJ1-4; D is unresolved. This CDR3 region has 19 residues. Germline V gene sequence: CDR1 SGHVS, CDR2 FQNEAQ. The germline V and J ends were trimmed by 1 base and 8 bases, with 26 bases remaining between them. CDR3 DNA: TGTGCCAGCAGCTTAGACCGGGTCCCCACCCGAAAGCCCCAAGAAAAACTGTTTTTT. Translated: CASSLDRVPTRKPQEKLFF.

This clonotype was seen a few times. The chain is built from TRBV7-9 and TRBJ2-7, with 9 positions matching TRBD1. The germline CDR1 and CDR2 sequences are SEHNR and FQNEAQ (reference sequence). The V gene end was trimmed by 5 bases and the J gene end by 6 bases; junction bases not matched to a gene: 5. CDR3 length: 13 amino acids. The CDR3 DNA reads as TGTGCCAGCAGCAATGACAGGGGGGGCGAGCAGTACTTC. Residues: CASSNDRGGEQYF.